These 18 T cell receptor beta chains originate from one sample sequenced in a study of response to subunit inactivated influenza vaccine. Via MiXCR, TCRdb re-called the RT-PCR reads, giving one row per CDR3 protein. The sample yields roughly 500,000 distinct CDR3 sequences, approximately 15% seen once. The sequencing here drew on CD4+ T cells sorted from PBMCs, taken roughly 24 months after vaccination. These receptors came from a man aged 45 to 70 who received an inactivated influenza vaccine.

CDR3: CAIKTGPKETQYF. CDR3 sequence (DNA): TGTGCCATCAAGACAGGCCCCAAAGAGACCCAGTACTTC. The chain links TRBV10-3 to TRBJ2-5; possibly TRBD1 for D (6 bases). The CDR3 length is 13 residues. The germline V gene has CDR1 ENHRY and CDR2 SYGVKD. V gave up 7 bases and J gave up 3 bases, with 12 bases separating them.

This clonotype was recorded a few times. The gene calls are TRBV3-1 and TRBJ2-1; TRBD2 agrees at 10 bases. Germline values: CDR1 LGHDT, CDR2 YNNKEL (reference sequence). V dropped 5 bases and J dropped 6; count of bases not matched to a gene: 7. The CDR3 loop spans 15 amino acids. The CDR3 sequence: CASSDTSGIVNEQFF. The DNA for the CDR3 is TGTGCCAGCAGCGATACTAGCGGGATCGTCAATGAGCAGTTCTTC.

This clonotype was recorded a few times. The chain carries TRBV3-1 and TRBJ2-7, with unresolved D. This CDR3 is 17 amino acids long. V lost 1 base and J lost 3, with 19 bases in between. Germline loops: CDR1 LGHDT, CDR2 YNNKEL (reference sequence). The chain's CDR3 is CASSQGSFRYSVYEQYF. As DNA, the CDR3 is TGTGCCAGCAGCCAAGGGTCCTTTAGATATTCGGTCTACGAGCAGTACTTC.

Only a few counts were recorded for this clonotype. The chain recombines TRBV15 with TRBJ2-1; 7 bases agree with TRBD2. This CDR3 is 15 amino acids long. Germline V lookup: CDR1 LNHNV, CDR2 YYDKDF (reference sequence). The junction had 3 bases not matched to a gene; V was cut back by 0 bases and J by 4 bases. The CDR3 protein is CATSRDPSGYNEQFF. The CDR3 DNA reads TGTGCCACCAGCAGAGATCCTAGCGGATACAATGAGCAGTTCTTC.

DNA for the CDR3: TGTGCCAGCAGCCGGGAAATCGGGCAATCACGGGGGGGCTACACCTTC. Its translation: CASSREIGQSRGGYTF. The rearrangement links TRBV7-2 to TRBJ1-2; tentative D call: TRBD1 (5 bases). Between the trimmed V and J ends, which lost 5 bases and 8 bases, there was a span of 24 bases. Germline CDR1 and CDR2: SGHTA and FQGNSA. The CDR3 is 16 amino acids.

Ten or more counts support this clonotype. This sequence joins TRBV27 and TRBJ1-2, with TRBD1 matching over 9 bases. The J segment lost 5 bases and the V segment lost 6 bases, leaving 4 bases of the junction unmatched. There are 13 residues in the CDR3. The germline V gene has CDR1 MNHEY and CDR2 SMNVEV (reference sequence). The CDR3 DNA is TGTGCCAGCAGCCGGGGACAGGGATATGGCTACACCTTC. Amino acid sequence: CASSRGQGYGYTF.

The chain is built from TRBV10-3 and TRBJ2-7; D remains ambiguous. The CDR3 is 12 amino acids. Trimming cost V 3 bases and J 2 bases, with 5 bases left between them. Germline V gene lookup returns CDR1 ENHRY and CDR2 SYGVKD. CDR3 bases: TGTGCCATCAGTGATCAGACCTACGAGCAGTACTTC. It yields the protein CAISDQTYEQYF.

This clonotype appeared a few times. CDR3 sequence reads: CASSLAPGGDTGELFF. The DNA of the CDR3 is TGTGCCAGCAGCTTAGCGCCAGGGGGTGACACCGGGGAGCTGTTTTTT. This chain connects TRBV7-8 to TRBJ2-2; 7 nucleotides match TRBD1. Germline-derived CDR1 and CDR2 are SGHVS and FQNEAQ. V shed 0 bases and J 3 bases; nucleotides not matched to a gene: 4. The CDR3 contains 16 residues.

This chain joins TRBV4-2 and TRBJ2-2; TRBD2 matches 10 bases. J was trimmed by 7 bases and V by 0 bases; bases with no gene match: 8. This CDR3 is 17 amino acids long. The germline V gene has CDR1 LGHNA and CDR2 YNFKEQ. CDR3 DNA sequence: TGTGCCAGCAGCCAAGATTCCCTAGCGGGGGATATCGGGGAGCTGTTTTTT. Amino acids: CASSQDSLAGDIGELFF.

The chain carries TRBV3-1 and TRBJ2-4, with a tentative D call TRBD2 (6 bases). CDR1 is LGHDT, CDR2 YNNKEL, per germline (reference sequence). V was shortened by 5 bases and J by 11 bases, with 19 bases between the two germline ends. This CDR3 is 14 amino acids long. The CDR3 sequence is CASSLWGVPAFQYF. The CDR3 DNA reads as TGTGCCAGCAGCTTGTGGGGGGTCCCCGCCTTTCAGTACTTC. Looking up the rest from reference TRBV3-1 and TRBJ2-4 gives the full variable domain: DTAVSQTPKYLVTQMGNDKSIKCEQNLGHDTMYWYKQDSKKFLKIMFSYNNKELIINETVPNRFSPKSPDKAHLNLHINSLELGDSAVYFCASSLWGVPAFQYFGAGTRLSVL.

This clonotype was seen a few times. The chain couples TRBV27 to TRBJ2-7, with D possibly called TRBD1 or TRBD2 (7 bases each). The CDR3 sequence is 14 residues long. V lost 7 bases to trimming and J lost 6 bases, with 19 bases between them. Germline-derived CDR1 and CDR2 are MNHEY and SMNVEV (reference sequence). Here the CDR3 DNA reads TGTGCCAGCACCAGAACAGGGGCTAGCGGCGAGCAGTACTTC. It yields the protein CASTRTGASGEQYF.

This clonotype was found a few times. This chain joins TRBV20-1 and TRBJ2-1; 10 bases match TRBD2. With V trimmed by 3 bases and J by 9 bases, 5 bases remained unmatched. CDR1 is DFQATT, CDR2 SNEGSKA, per germline (reference sequence). This CDR3 spans 13 amino acids. This CDR3 reads CSARTSGRSEQFF. The CDR3 nucleotides read TGCAGTGCTAGGACTAGCGGGCGGAGTGAGCAGTTCTTC.

In this sample, this clonotype turned up once. V and J are TRBV12-3 or TRBV12-4 and TRBJ1-1; D gene ambiguous. The CDR3 has 14 residues. V lost 3 bases and J 0 bases, leaving 8 bases between the germline ends. The DNA for the CDR3 is TGTGCCAGCAGTTTCGCGGACTTGAACACTGAAGCTTTCTTT. The encoded protein is CASSFADLNTEAFF.

The V call is TRBV3-1, the J call TRBJ2-7; weak D call: TRBD1 (6 bases). This CDR3 has 17 amino acids. V was pared by 2 bases and J by 2 bases, with 19 bases between. From germline, CDR1 is LGHDT and CDR2 YNNKEL (reference sequence). The CDR3 protein is CASSQLPSKTGPYEQYF. As DNA, the CDR3 is TGTGCCAGCAGCCAACTCCCTTCCAAGACAGGTCCCTACGAGCAGTACTTC.

This chain uses TRBV4-3 with TRBJ2-5, with TRBD1 as a possible D gene (5 bases). The CDR3 runs 15 residues. The germline V gene has CDR1 LGHNA and CDR2 YSLEER. The V end was cut by 0 bases, the J end by 9 bases, with 17 bases between. As DNA, the CDR3 is TGCGCCAGCAGCCAAGAAATAGGGGCAGGGTCGCCCCAGTACTTC. This codes for CASSQEIGAGSPQYF.

This clonotype was seen more than once but under ten times. The chain couples TRBV24-1 to TRBJ2-5, with 10 bases identical to TRBD1. With 5 bases clipped from V and 5 bases from J, the junction kept 10 bases outside the gene matches. The CDR3 length is 16 residues. Germline CDR1 KGHDR, CDR2 SFDVKD. As DNA, the CDR3 is TGTGCCACCAGTGTACCTCCCGGGACAGGGGTGGAGACCCAGTACTTC. It yields the protein CATSVPPGTGVETQYF.

The J gene is TRBJ2-7, the V gene TRBV12-3 or TRBV12-4; the D call may be TRBD1 or TRBD2 (5 bases each). The CDR3 consists of 13 residues. Trimming pared 5 bases from V and 4 bases from J, leaving 12 bases between. The CDR3 DNA reads TGTGCCAGCAGTGGGGACCCAGGGTACGAGCAGTACTTC. This translates into CASSGDPGYEQYF.

The chain recombines TRBV2 with TRBJ1-5, with 10 nucleotides matching TRBD1. V lost 6 bases to trimming and J lost 7 bases; unmatched junction nucleotides: 6. CDR3 size: 14 residues. Germline V CDR1 and CDR2: SNHLY, FYNNEI. The CDR3 nucleotides read TGTGCCAGCAGGGCCGGGACAGGGGCACAGCCCCAGCATTTT. Protein product: CASRAGTGAQPQHF.